This T cell receptor (beta chain) was captured in a study of immune evolution from preneoplasia to lung adenocarcinoma. The V gene's germline CDR1 is LNHDA and CDR2 SQIVND (reference sequence). V gave up 6 bases and J gave up 3 bases; unmatched junction bases: 8. CDR3 size: 15 residues. Method: immunoSEQ multiplex PCR; TCRdb's copy keeps in-frame clones and lacks some. This sample has 3,000 to 4,000 clones, with about 50% found just once. Patients had resection in Japan or China between 2014 and 2017. The origin of this receptor is a person aged 45 to 59 with lung adenocarcinoma. The chain carries TRBV19 and TRBJ1-5; TRBD1 matches 7 bases. Sequenced sample: FFPE normal lung tissue adjacent to the tumor. CDR3 region: CASSQGVTLNQPQHF. In nucleotides, the CDR3 is TGTGCCAGTAGCCAGGGGGTAACGCTCAATCAGCCCCAGCATTTT. Full variable domain (rest looked up from reference TRBV19 and TRBJ1-5): DGGITQSPKYLFRKEGQNVTLSCEQNLNHDAMYWYRQDPGQGLRLIYYSQIVNDFQKGDIAEGYSVSREKKESFPLTVTSAQKNPTAFYLCASSQGVTLNQPQHFGDGTRLSIL.